This TCR beta chain was captured by sequencing in a study of graft-versus-host responses after intestinal transplantation. Across the study: As for transplant type, recipients had multivisceral, liver-intestinal, or isolated intestinal grafts. After anti-thymocyte globulin induction, recipients took tacrolimus and steroids for around 3 years.

Notes on the study in general: Among recipient marrow samples, GvH clones were found; some appeared first in ileum or blood.

The method was immunoSEQ multiplex PCR; TCRdb's version includes in-frame clones alone and lacks a portion of them. The top ten hold about 1.5% of the sample, which has 95,000 to 100,000 clones, about 82% seen once. Germline-derived CDR1 and CDR2 are MGHDK and SYGVNS. The J segment lost 1 base and the V segment lost 5 bases, leaving 5 bases of the junction unmatched. This CDR3 region has 15 residues. On this clone: Its antigen remains unknown.

The specimen comprised PBMCs, sampled 255 days after intestinal transplant. This rearrangement joins TRBV25-1 to TRBJ2-3; 8 bases map to TRBD1. The clonotype originates from a human patient who received an intestinal transplant, so some T cells may come from the graft donor. CDR3 in amino acids: CASSTPGGGTDTQYF. CDR3 sequence (DNA): TGTGCCAGCAGTACCCCAGGGGGCGGCACAGATACGCAGTATTTT.